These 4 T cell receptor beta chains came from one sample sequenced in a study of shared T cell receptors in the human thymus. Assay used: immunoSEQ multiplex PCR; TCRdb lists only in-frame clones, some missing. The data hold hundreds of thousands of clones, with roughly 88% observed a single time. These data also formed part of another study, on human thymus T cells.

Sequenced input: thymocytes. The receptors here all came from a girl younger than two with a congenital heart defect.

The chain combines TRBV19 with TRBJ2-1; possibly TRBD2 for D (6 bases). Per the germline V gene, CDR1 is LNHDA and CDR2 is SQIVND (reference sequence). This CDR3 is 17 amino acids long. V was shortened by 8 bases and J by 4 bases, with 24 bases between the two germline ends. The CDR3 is CASGKITKGGHYNEQFF. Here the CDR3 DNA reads TGTGCCAGTGGTAAGATTACCAAAGGAGGGCATTACAATGAGCAGTTCTTC.

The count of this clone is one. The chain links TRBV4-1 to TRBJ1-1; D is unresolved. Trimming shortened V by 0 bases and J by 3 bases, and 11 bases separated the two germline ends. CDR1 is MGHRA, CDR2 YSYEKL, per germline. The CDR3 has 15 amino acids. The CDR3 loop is CASSQDKSPDTEAFF. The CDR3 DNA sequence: TGCGCCAGCAGCCAAGATAAGTCGCCAGACACTGAAGCTTTCTTT.

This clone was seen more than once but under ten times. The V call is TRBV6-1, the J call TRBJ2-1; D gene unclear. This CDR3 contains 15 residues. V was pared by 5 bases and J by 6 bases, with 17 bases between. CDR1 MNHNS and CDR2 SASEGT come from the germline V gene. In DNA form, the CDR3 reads TGTGCCAGCAGTCCCTGTATCCCTCCCTGCAATGAGCAGTTCTTC. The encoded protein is CASSPCIPPCNEQFF.

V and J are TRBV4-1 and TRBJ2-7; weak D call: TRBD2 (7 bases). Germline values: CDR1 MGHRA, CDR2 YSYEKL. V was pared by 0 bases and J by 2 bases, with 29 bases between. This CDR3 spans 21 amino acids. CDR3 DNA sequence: TGCGCCAGCAGCCAAGATGGGACCAAATGGGGGGGCAGACCTTACGCCTACGAGCAGTACTTC. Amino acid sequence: CASSQDGTKWGGRPYAYEQYF.